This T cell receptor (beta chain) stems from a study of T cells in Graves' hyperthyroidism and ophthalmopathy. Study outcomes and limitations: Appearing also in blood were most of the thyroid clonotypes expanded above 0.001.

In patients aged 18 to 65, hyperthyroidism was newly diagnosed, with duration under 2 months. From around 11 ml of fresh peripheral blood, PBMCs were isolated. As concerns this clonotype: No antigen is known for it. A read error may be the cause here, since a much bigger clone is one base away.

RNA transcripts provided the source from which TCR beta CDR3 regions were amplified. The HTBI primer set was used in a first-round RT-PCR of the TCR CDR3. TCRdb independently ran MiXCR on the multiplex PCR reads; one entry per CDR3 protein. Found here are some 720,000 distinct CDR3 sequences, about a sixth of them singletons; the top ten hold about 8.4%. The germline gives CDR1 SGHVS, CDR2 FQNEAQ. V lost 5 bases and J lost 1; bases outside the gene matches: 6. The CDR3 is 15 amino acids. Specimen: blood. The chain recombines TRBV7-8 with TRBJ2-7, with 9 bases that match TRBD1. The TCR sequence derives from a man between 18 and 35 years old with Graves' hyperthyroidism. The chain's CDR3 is CASSAGTGRSYEQYF. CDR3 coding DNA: TGTGCCAGCAGCGCCGGGACAGGGAGGTCCTACGAGCAGTACTTC.